The source of this T cell receptor (beta chain) is a study of cytomegalovirus exposure and HLA in healthy donors. CDR1 SGHRS and CDR2 YFSETQ come from the germline V gene. V gave up 2 bases and J gave up 8 bases, with 19 bases separating them. The CDR3 runs 15 residues. Vbeta (60) and Jbeta (13) primers were used in the PCR. The table came from immunoSEQ multiplex PCR; TCRdb's copy has only in-frame clones and leaves some out. The profile shows under 150,000 clones, around three quarters of them singletons. This clone was picked up a small number of times. J is TRBJ1-2 and V is TRBV5-1, with D tentatively TRBD1 (5 bases). The source material was PBMCs. This clonotype was obtained from a woman aged 55-69 years in good health and CMV-seropositive. CDR3: CASSFVGGYTDGYTF. The CDR3 region has the DNA TGCGCCAGCAGCTTCGTCGGGGGGTACACGGACGGCTACACCTTC.